This T cell receptor beta chain was documented in a study of T cells in Graves' hyperthyroidism and ophthalmopathy. Overall study results and limits: Blood samples included most of the expanded thyroid clonotypes exceeding 0.001.

Amplified regions were TCR beta CDR3 sequences from RNA transcripts. When the TCR CDR3 underwent first-round RT-PCR, the HTBI primer set was used. TCRdb independently ran MiXCR on the multiplex PCR reads; one entry per CDR3 protein. There are fewer than 350,000 distinct CDR3 sequences in the sample; around 18% occur only once, and around a sixth lies in the top ten. The CDR3 runs to 16 residues. V was pared by 6 bases and J by 4 bases, with 14 bases of the junction left unmatched. This clonotype showed up many times. Antigen specificity is unknown. This rearrangement joins TRBV12-3 or TRBV12-4 to TRBJ1-2, with 7 bases fitting TRBD1. The sample comprised blood. The sequence derives from a woman between 35 and 50 years old with Graves' ophthalmopathy. CDR3 residues: CASSRSTGLTTYGYTF. CDR3 DNA sequence: TGTGCCAGCAGCCGTTCGACAGGGCTCACAACCTATGGCTACACCTTC.